The source of this TCR beta chain is a study of CD8 T cells in ankylosing spondylitis. CDR1 MNHNS and CDR2 SASEGT come from the germline V gene. This CDR3 has 13 residues. Between the trimmed V and J ends, which lost 6 bases and 5 bases, there was a span of 10 bases. Study-wide results and limits: About 8 highly homologous variants made up a TCR beta motif, and this motif appeared characteristic of ankylosing spondylitis blood. The study looked at matched synovial fluid samples from ankylosing spondylitis patients. Disease-linked clones were reported to be significantly enriched there.

TCRdb re-derived calls from the 5' RACE reads in MiXCR, one entry per CDR3 protein. The data show more than 300,000 distinct CDR3 sequences, 8% seen once. This clonotype was observed many times. Its antigen is unknown. The sample taken for sequencing was blood, either unsorted or a sorted T cell fraction (not recorded which). The rearrangement uses TRBV6-1 and TRBJ2-2; possible D gene TRBD2, 6 bases. The source is a male donor with ankylosing spondylitis. The DNA of the CDR3 is TGTGCCAGCAGAGCGGGCAGAACCGGGGAGCTGTTTTTT. It translates to CASRAGRTGELFF.